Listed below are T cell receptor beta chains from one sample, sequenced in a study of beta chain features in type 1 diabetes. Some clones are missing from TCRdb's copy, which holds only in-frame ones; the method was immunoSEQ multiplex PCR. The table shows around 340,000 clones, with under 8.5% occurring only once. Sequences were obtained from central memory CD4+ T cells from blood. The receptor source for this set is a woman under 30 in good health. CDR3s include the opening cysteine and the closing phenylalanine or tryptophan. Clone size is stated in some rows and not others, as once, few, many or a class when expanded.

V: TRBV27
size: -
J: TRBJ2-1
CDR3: CATRWREGEGEQFF

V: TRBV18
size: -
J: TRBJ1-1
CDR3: CASSPLDKNTEAFF

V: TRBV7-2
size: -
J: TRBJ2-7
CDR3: CASSLMSYEQYF

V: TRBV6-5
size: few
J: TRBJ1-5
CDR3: CASSFRRQPQHF

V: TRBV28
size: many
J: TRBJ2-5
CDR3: CASSPRAPRTQYF

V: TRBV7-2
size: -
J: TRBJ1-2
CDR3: CASSLGGRGYTF

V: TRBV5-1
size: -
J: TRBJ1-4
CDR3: CASGLGTANEKLFF

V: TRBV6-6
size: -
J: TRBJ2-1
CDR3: CASQKREYEQFF

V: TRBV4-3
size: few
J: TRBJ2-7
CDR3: CASSRTLTYEQYF

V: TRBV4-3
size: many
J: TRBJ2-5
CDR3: CASSQGNLQETQYF

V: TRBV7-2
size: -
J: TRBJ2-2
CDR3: CASSSPTGGGWDTGELFF

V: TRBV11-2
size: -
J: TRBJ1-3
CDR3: CASSLDSSGNTIYF

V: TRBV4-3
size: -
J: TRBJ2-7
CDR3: CASSQEVSGSPYEQYF

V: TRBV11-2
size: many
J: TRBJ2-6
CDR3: CASRPGEAGANVLTF

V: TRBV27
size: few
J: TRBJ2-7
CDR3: CASSLKQGGTYEQYF

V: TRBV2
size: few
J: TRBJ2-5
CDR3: CASTEGPQETQYF

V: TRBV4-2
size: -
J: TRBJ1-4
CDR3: CASSQDKSTNEKLFF

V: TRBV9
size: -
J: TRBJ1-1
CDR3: CASSAEVNTEAFF

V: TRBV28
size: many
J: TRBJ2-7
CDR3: CASGSFDSATYEQYF

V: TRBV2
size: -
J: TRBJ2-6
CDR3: CASSQTGSGANVLTF

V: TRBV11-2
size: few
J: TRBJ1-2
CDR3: CASSQEGRGYGYTF

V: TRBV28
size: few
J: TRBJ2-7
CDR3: CASRTHHLFEQYF

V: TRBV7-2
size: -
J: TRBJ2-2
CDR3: CASSFHHIGELFF

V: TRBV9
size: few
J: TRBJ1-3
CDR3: CASSVDQGAGNTIYF

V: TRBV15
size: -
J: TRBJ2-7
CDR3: CATSSGRRRRSYEQYF

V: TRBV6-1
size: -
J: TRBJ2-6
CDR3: CASSGQGALSTSGANVLTF

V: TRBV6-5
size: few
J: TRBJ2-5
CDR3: CASSYGLAGGQETQYF

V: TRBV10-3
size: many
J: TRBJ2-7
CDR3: CAISGTSGRAQQYF

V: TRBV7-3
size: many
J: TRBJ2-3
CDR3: CASSFTGTGASDTQYF

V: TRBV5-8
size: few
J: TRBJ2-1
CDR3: CASSLDGVPYNEQFF

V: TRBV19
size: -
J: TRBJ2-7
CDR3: CASSIGADTYEQYF

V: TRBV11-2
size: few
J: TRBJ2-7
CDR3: CASSGGGSPYEQYF

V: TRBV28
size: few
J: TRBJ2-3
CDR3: CASSPLGSGRSADTQYF

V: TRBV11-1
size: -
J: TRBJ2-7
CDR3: CASSRGVHEQYF

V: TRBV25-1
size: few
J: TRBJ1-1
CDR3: CASIAGQGAEEAFF

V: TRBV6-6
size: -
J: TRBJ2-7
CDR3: CASSYQGLADYEQYF

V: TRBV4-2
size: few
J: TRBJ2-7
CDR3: CASSPHSDSYEQYF

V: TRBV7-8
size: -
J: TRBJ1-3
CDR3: CASSLFGHVSGNTIYF

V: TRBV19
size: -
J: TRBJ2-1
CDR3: CASSIHNLGSYNEQFF

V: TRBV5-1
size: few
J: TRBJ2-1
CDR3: CASSLRLGAYNEQFF

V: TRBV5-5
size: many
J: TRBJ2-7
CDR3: CASSLATGRWVEYEQYF

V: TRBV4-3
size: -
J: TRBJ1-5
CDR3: CASSTGWGRGIQPQHF

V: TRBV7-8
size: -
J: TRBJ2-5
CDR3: CASSLAAWLAGVEQETQYF

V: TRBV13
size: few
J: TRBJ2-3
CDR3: CASSLKPTDTQYF

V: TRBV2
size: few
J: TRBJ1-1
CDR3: CASIKDGNTEAFF

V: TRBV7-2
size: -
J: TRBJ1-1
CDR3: CASSRTHGDTEAFF

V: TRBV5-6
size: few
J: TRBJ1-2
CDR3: CASSFGRESGYTF

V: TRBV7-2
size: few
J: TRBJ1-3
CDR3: CASSSGTGFSGNTIYF